Reported below is one TCR beta chain. The antigen remains undetermined. The source of the sample is a study of cytomegalovirus exposure and HLA in healthy donors. The table came from immunoSEQ multiplex PCR; TCRdb's copy has only in-frame clones and leaves some out. The sample includes approximately 230,000 clones, about 90% of them seen just once. The CDR3 is made up of 14 amino acids. Deletions cut 3 bases from V and 4 bases from J, with 13 bases between. CDR1 and CDR2 from the germline V gene are SGHVS and FNYEAQ. Overall study results and limits: The classifier reportedly diagnosed cytomegalovirus status with high specificity and sensitivity. Rare sequences made up most TCRs, while some public TCRs were found in many donors. Some TCR beta chains (about 170 of them) were listed as cytomegalovirus-associated. Confirmation was obtained in vitro that a few CMV-associated chains are specific for CMV antigens.

V usage is TRBV7-6 and J usage is TRBJ2-7; D is possibly TRBD2 (5 bases). Sequenced input: PBMCs. The receptor comes from a man between 18 and 35 years old in good health and CMV-seropositive. The CDR3 loop is CASSLTLASYEQYF. DNA of the CDR3: TGTGCCAGCAGCTTGACTCTAGCCTCATACGAGCAGTACTTC.